The 4 T cell receptor beta chains given below trace back to one sample, sequenced in a study of cytotoxic CD8 clonotypes in ibrutinib-treated CLL. Using immunoSEQ multiplex PCR, the repertoire was profiled, and TCRdb retains in-frame clones only, with some absent. Of about 330,000 clones listed, roughly 71% are singletons. This sample comprised PBMCs, obtained after 36 months of ibrutinib treatment. All receptors derive from a human donor with chronic lymphocytic leukemia.

A word on this clone: A read error may account for a junction end that differs from germline. This chain connects TRBV2 to TRBJ2-7, with 12 bases identical to TRBD2. The CDR3 is 13 amino acids. Germline-derived CDR1 and CDR2 are SNHLY and FYNNEI. For the CDR3, the DNA is TGTGCCAGCATCGGACTAGCGGGGATCGAGCCGTACTTC. It codes for CASIGLAGIEPYF.

This clone was counted between two and nine times. The chain links TRBV11-2 to TRBJ2-1; TRBD2 agrees at 8 bases. Germline V gene data show CDR1 as SGHAT and CDR2 as FQNNGV. Losses at the gene ends were 0 bases for V and 14 bases for J; bases not matched to a gene: 6. This CDR3 region has 13 residues. The CDR3 loop is CASSLDRGGREFF. The CDR3 DNA reads TGTGCCAGCAGCTTAGATCGGGGGGGACGAGAGTTCTTC. The full variable domain, completed using reference TRBV11-2 and TRBJ2-1, is EAGVAQSPRYKIIEKRQSVAFWCNPISGHATLYWYQQILGQGPKLLIQFQNNGVVDDSQLPKDRFSAERLKGVDSTLKIQPAKLEDSAVYLCASSLDRGGREFFGPGTRLTVL.

V usage is TRBV19 and J usage is TRBJ2-1; TRBD1 or TRBD2 may be the D gene (5 bases each). Germline CDR1 LNHDA, CDR2 SQIVND (reference sequence). The length of the CDR3 is 15 residues. Trimming took off 4 bases at V and 11 bases at J, with 21 bases between the two ends. CDR3 amino acids: CASSTGTDRVPQQFF. CDR3 DNA sequence: TGTGCCAGTAGTACCGGGACCGACCGCGTACCTCAGCAGTTCTTC.

This clone was found once. The gene calls are TRBV5-1 and TRBJ2-2; no firm D call. The germline V gene has CDR1 SGHRS and CDR2 YFSETQ. The CDR3 extends over 16 amino acids. Trimming shortened V by 1 base and J by 3 bases, and 13 bases separated the two germline ends. The CDR3 here is CASSLNTAHYTGELFF. CDR3 DNA: TGCGCCAGCAGCTTGAACACAGCACACTACACCGGGGAGCTGTTTTTT.